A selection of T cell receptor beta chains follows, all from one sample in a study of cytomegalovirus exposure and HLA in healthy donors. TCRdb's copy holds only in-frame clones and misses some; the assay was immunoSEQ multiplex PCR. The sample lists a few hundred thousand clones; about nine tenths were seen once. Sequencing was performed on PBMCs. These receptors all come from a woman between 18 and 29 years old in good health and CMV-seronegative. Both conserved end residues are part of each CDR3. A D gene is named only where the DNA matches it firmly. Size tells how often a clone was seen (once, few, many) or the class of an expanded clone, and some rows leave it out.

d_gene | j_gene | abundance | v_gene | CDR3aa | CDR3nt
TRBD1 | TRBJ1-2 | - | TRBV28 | CASSLPGQGKYGYTF | TGTGCCAGCAGTTTACCGGGACAGGGAAAATATGGCTACACCTTC
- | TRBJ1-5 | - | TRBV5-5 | CASSLGQASNQPQHF | TGTGCCAGCAGCTTGGGACAGGCCTCCAATCAGCCCCAGCATTTT
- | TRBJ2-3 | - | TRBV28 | CASSLTGLSTDTQYF | TGTGCCAGCAGTTTAACGGGACTGAGCACAGATACGCAGTATTTT
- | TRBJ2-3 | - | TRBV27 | CASSLLSTDTQYF | TGTGCCAGCAGTTTACTAAGCACAGATACGCAGTATTTT
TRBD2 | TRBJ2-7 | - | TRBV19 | CAGPGLAGGSYEQYF | TGTGCCGGCCCAGGACTAGCGGGAGGGTCCTACGAGCAGTACTTC
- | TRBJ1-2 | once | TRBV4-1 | CASSQPFQGHYGYTF | TGCGCCAGCAGCCAGCCGTTTCAGGGGCACTATGGCTACACCTTC
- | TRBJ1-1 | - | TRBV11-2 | CASSQAGEGEAFF | TGTGCCAGCAGTCAGGCGGGGGAGGGGGAAGCTTTCTTT
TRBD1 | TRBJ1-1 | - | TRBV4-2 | CASSQRQGMNTEAFF | TGTGCCAGCAGCCAACGACAGGGGATGAACACTGAAGCTTTCTTT
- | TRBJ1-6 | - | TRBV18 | CASTSQGVGSSPLHF | TGTGCCAGCACCTCACAGGGAGTGGGGTCTTCACCCCTCCACTTT
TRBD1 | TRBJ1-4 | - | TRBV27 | CASRTGQATNEKLFF | TGTGCCAGCAGAACCGGACAGGCAACTAATGAAAAACTGTTTTTT
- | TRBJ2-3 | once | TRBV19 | CASTSSLGGTLSTDTQYF | TGTGCCAGTACCAGCAGTCTCGGGGGAACCCTTAGCACAGATACGCAGTATTTT
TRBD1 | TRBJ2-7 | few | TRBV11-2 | CASSRGTGSLYEQYF | TGTGCCAGCAGCCGAGGGACAGGGAGCCTCTACGAGCAGTACTTC
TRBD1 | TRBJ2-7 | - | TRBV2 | CASSVRRDRGLFEQYF | TGTGCCAGCAGCGTACGCCGGGACAGGGGGCTTTTCGAGCAGTACTTC
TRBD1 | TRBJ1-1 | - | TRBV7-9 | CASSPRFRDRPEAFF | TGTGCCAGCAGCCCCAGATTCAGGGACAGGCCTGAAGCTTTCTTT
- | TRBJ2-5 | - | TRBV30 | CAYSSGVWQTQYF | TGTGCCTATTCGTCGGGGGTTTGGCAGACCCAGTACTTC
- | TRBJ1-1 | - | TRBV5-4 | CASSDTMNTEAFF | TGTGCCAGCAGCGACACCATGAACACTGAAGCTTTCTTT
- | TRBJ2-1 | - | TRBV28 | CASSAVTGVLPYNEQFF | TGTGCCAGCAGCGCGGTCACGGGAGTACTGCCCTACAATGAGCAGTTCTTC
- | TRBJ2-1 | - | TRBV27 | CACSSGASSGEQFF | TGTGCCTGCTCGTCAGGGGCGTCTAGCGGTGAGCAGTTCTTC
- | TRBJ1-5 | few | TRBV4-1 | CASSQVGLVGQPQHF | TGCGCCAGCAGCCAAGTGGGGCTAGTGGGTCAGCCCCAGCATTTT
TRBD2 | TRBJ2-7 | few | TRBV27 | CASSSGTSGGHEQYF | TGTGCCAGCAGTTCAGGGACTAGCGGGGGGCACGAGCAGTACTTC
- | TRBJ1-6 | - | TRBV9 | CASSSSPLGGYNSPLHF | TGTGCCAGCAGCTCCTCTCCATTGGGAGGCTACAATTCACCCCTCCACTTT
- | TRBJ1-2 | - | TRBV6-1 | CASSESGGANYGYTF | TGTGCCAGCAGTGAATCGGGGGGAGCTAACTATGGCTACACCTTC
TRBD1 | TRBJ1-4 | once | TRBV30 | CAWRGQSTEKLFF | TGTGCCTGGAGGGGACAGAGCACTGAAAAACTGTTTTTT
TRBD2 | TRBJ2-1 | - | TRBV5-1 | CASSPGLAGKYNEQFF | TGCGCCAGCAGCCCCGGACTAGCGGGGAAATACAATGAGCAGTTCTTC
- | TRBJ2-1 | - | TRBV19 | CASSPVIGLFF | TGTGCCAGTAGTCCGGTAATCGGACTTTTCTTC
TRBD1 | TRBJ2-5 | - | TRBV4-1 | CASSPDRVGETQYF | TGCGCCAGCAGCCCGGACAGGGTTGGTGAGACCCAGTACTTC
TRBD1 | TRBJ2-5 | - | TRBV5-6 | CASSPDRVETQYF | TGTGCCAGCAGCCCCGACAGGGTTGAGACCCAGTACTTC
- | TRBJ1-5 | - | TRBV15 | CATSKGESYSNQPQHF | TGTGCCACCAGCAAAGGAGAATCATATAGCAATCAGCCCCAGCATTTT
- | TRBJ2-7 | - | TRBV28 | CASRASPYEQYF | TGTGCCAGCAGAGCCTCCCCCTACGAGCAGTACTTC
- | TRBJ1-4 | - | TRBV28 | CASTSAGVTNEKLFF | TGTGCCAGCACCTCTGCGGGGGTAACTAATGAAAAACTGTTTTTT
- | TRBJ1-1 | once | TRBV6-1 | CASRGTGLTEAFF | TGTGCCAGCAGGGGAACAGGGTTGACTGAAGCTTTCTTT
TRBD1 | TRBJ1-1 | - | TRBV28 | CASHGQGATTEAFF | TGTGCCAGCCACGGACAGGGGGCGACCACTGAAGCTTTCTTT
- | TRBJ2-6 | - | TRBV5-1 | CASSLNREISSGANVLTF | TGCGCCAGCAGCTTAAACAGGGAAATCAGCTCTGGGGCCAACGTCCTGACTTTC
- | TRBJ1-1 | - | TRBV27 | CASSFLGGNTEAFF | TGTGCCAGCAGTTTTCTAGGAGGGAACACTGAAGCTTTCTTT
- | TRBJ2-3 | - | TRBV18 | CASSPRQAEGTDTQYF | TGTGCCAGCTCACCCCGACAGGCAGAGGGCACAGATACGCAGTATTTT
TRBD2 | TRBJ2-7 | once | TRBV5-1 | CASSRRGLAGYSEQYF | TGCGCCAGCAGCCGCCGGGGACTAGCGGGGTATTCCGAGCAGTACTTC
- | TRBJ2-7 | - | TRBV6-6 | CASRYGAAYEQYF | TGTGCCAGCAGATATGGGGCTGCCTACGAGCAGTACTTC
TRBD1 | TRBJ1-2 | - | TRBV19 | CASSIGLTQGDINYGYTF | TGTGCCAGTAGTATAGGACTCACGCAGGGGGACATCAACTATGGCTACACCTTC
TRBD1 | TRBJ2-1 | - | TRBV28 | CASRTGQNNNEQFF | TGTGCCAGCAGGACGGGACAGAACAACAATGAGCAGTTCTTC
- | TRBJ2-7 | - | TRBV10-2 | CASSVSPRGYEQYF | TGCGCCAGCAGTGTTTCCCCAAGGGGCTACGAGCAGTACTTC
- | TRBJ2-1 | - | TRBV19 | CASSTRLDWEEQFF | TGTGCCAGTAGTACCAGGCTAGACTGGGAGGAGCAGTTCTTC
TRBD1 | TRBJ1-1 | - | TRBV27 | CASSMDRATEAFF | TGTGCCAGCAGTATGGACAGGGCCACTGAAGCTTTCTTT
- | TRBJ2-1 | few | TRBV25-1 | CASSDEAEEQFF | TGTGCCAGCAGTGACGAAGCGGAAGAGCAGTTCTTC
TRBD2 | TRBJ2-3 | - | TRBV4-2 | CASSQVGLAGGIPDTQYF | TGTGCCAGCAGCCAGGTGGGACTAGCGGGGGGAATCCCAGATACGCAGTATTTT
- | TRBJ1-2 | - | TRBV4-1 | CASSHGRATGTPRSPNYGYTF | TGCGCCAGCAGCCACGGGCGGGCAACCGGGACACCCAGAAGTCCTAACTATGGCTACACCTTC
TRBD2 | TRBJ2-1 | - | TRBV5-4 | CASSLGRGTDNEQFF | TGTGCCAGCAGCTTAGGGAGGGGAACGGACAATGAGCAGTTCTTC
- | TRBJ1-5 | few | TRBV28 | CASSFTRVMGNNDSNQPQHF | TGTGCCAGCAGTTTTACCAGGGTCATGGGGAACAATGATAGCAATCAGCCCCAGCATTTT
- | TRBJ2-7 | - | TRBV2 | CASLEERAGENEQYF | TGTGCCAGCCTTGAAGAGAGGGCAGGGGAGAACGAGCAGTACTTC
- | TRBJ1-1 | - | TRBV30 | CAWSIITEAFF | TGTGCCTGGAGTATAATCACTGAAGCTTTCTTT
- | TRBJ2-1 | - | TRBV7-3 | CASSLMSKTMGEQFF | TGTGCCAGCAGCTTAATGTCTAAGACTATGGGTGAGCAGTTCTTC
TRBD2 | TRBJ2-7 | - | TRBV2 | CASSETSGSYEQYF | TGTGCCAGCAGCGAAACTAGCGGATCCTACGAGCAGTACTTC
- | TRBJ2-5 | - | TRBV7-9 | CASMPDTYGETQYF | TGTGCCAGCATGCCGGACACCTACGGGGAGACCCAGTACTTC
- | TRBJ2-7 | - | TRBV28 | CASTPVPGAYEQYF | TGTGCCAGCACTCCGGTTCCGGGAGCGTACGAGCAGTACTTC
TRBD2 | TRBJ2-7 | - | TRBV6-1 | CASIRTSGYEQYF | TGTGCCAGCATTCGGACTAGCGGGTACGAGCAGTACTTC
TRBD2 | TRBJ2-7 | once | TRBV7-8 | CASSLRLAGGDYEQYF | TGTGCCAGCAGCTTAAGACTAGCGGGAGGGGACTACGAGCAGTACTTC
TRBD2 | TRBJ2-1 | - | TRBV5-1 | CASSVTSGPYNEQFF | TGCGCCAGCAGCGTAACTAGCGGGCCCTACAATGAGCAGTTCTTC
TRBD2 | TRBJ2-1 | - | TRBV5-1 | CASSLVAGLAGNEQFF | TGCGCCAGCAGCTTGGTAGCGGGACTAGCGGGGAATGAGCAGTTCTTC